This section outlines one T cell receptor (beta chain) sequence together with its context. This record comes from a study of blood T cell repertoires in COVID-19. Methods used by the authors: Estimates of nucleated cell counts were drawn from the amplification of reference gene primers. TCRdb keeps only in-frame clones here, not all; method: immunoSEQ multiplex PCR. V and J calls and clone size follow that table, whereas D and trimming were derived from the DNA. The sample has approximately 200,000 clones, 75% to 90% seen once. The germline CDR1 and CDR2 sequences are KGHSH and LQKENI. Trimming cost V 7 bases and J 1 base, with 13 bases left between them. This CDR3 region has 14 residues.

The source material was peripheral blood. This TCR derives from a young man with COVID-19, enrolled during active disease. V usage is TRBV18 and J usage is TRBJ1-1, with D uncertain. CDR3 amino acids: CASYGPGENTEAFF. The CDR3 coding sequence is TGTGCCAGCTACGGGCCGGGAGAGAACACTGAAGCTTTCTTT.